This T cell receptor beta chain was sequenced during a study of control samples from healthy donors and cancer patients. Produced via immunoSEQ multiplex PCR; TCRdb's table is partial and in-frame only. The table lists about 12,000 clones, roughly 90% of them singletons. The CDR3 has 14 residues. Trimming stripped 0 bases from V and 4 bases from J, with 8 bases between. The V gene's germline CDR1 is SGDLS and CDR2 YYNGEE. This sequence originates from a male donor with melanoma. The rearrangement uses TRBV9 and TRBJ2-1; D not resolved. Input material: formalin-fixed, paraffin-embedded tissue. The CDR3 protein is CASSVVSRYNEQFF. CDR3 DNA: TGTGCCAGCAGCGTAGTTAGTAGATACAATGAGCAGTTCTTC.